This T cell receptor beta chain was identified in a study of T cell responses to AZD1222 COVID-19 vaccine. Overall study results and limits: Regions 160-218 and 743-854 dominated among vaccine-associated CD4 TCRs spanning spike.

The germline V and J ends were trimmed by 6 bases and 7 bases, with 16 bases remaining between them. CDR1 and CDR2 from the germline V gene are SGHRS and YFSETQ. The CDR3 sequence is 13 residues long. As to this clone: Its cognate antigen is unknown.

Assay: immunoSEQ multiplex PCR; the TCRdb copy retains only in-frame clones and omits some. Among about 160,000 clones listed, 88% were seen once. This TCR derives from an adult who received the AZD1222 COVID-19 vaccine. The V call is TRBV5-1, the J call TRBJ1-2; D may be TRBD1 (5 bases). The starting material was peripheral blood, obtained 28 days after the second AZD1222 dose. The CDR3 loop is CASKEGRDSGYTF. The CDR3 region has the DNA TGCGCCAGCAAGGAGGGACGGGACTCTGGCTACACCTTC.